The clone carrying this T cell receptor beta chain was counted a single time. This entry belongs to a study of cytomegalovirus exposure and HLA in healthy donors. Trimming cost V 7 bases and J 4 bases, with 10 bases left between them. Germline CDR1 reads SNHLY; CDR2 reads FYNNEI. The CDR3 has 12 amino acids. The primer mix had 60 Vbeta and 13 Jbeta primers. Profiling relied on immunoSEQ multiplex PCR, and the TCRdb table lists in-frame clones only, not all of them. This table has 150,000 or so clones, approximately 82% appearing once. This TCR came from a man aged 25-40 years in good health and CMV-seropositive. Sequenced material: PBMCs. The J gene is TRBJ1-2, the V gene TRBV2; D is uncertain. The DNA of the CDR3 is TGTGCCAGCACCACCGGTTTCTATGGCTACACCTTC. The encoded protein is CASTTGFYGYTF.